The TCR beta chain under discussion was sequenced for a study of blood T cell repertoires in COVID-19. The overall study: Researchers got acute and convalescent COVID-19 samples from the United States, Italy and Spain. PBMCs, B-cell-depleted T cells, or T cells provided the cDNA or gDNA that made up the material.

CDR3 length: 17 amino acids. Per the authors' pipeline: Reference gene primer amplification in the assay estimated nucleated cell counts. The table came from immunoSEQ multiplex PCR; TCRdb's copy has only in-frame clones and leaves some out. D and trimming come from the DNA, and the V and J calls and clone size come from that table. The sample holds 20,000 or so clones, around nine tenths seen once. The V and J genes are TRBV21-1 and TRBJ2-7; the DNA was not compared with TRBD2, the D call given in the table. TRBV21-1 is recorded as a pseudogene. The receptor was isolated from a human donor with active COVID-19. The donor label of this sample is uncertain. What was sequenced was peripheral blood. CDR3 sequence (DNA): TGTGCCAGCAGCATGTTCTCCGGGACTAGCGGGTGTTACGAGCAGTACTTC. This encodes CASSMFSGTSGCYEQYF.